This T cell receptor beta chain was identified during a study of Graves' ophthalmopathy and Graves' hyperthyroidism (dated by TCRdb to 2016 to 2019). Context from the whole study: Peripheral blood samples were taken at the time of initial diagnosis, before any treatment was given. TCR beta repertoire signatures were used to distinguish Graves' ophthalmopathy from Graves' hyperthyroidism and to predict progression to ophthalmopathy. In total, some 140 blood samples were TCR-sequenced: 40 to 45 ophthalmopathy, some 75 hyperthyroidism and around 17 hyperthyroidism-to-ophthalmopathy patients. To explore V-J signatures that distinguish ophthalmopathy from hyperthyroidism, a discovery set of around 100 patients was enrolled, made up of 43 with ophthalmopathy and under 65 with stable hyperthyroidism. An independent validation cohort comprised some 19 hyperthyroidism patients and 17 patients who later progressed from hyperthyroidism to ophthalmopathy. In more than five hyperthyroidism patients, the T-cell repertoires found in thyroid tissue were compared with those found in blood. Following sample collection, hyperthyroidism patients were given methimazole at a starting dose of 30 mg daily, and ophthalmopathy patients were given high-dose intravenous methylprednisolone. The 75 to 100 discovery patients were randomly split 7:3 into training and test sets.

The ophthalmopathy patients had moderately to severely active disease, with a Clinical Activity Score of 3 or higher, a NOSPECS grade of 4 or higher, and a disease duration of less than 3 months. Patients with other autoimmune diseases, uncontrolled infections, pregnancy or lactation were excluded. Clinical symptoms, serum thyroxine, TRAb, thyroid ultrasound and orbital computed tomography formed the basis of the diagnosis. PBMCs were isolated from about 9.2 ml of fresh peripheral blood by Ficoll-Paque density gradient centrifugation. Total RNA was extracted with Trizol reagent and quality-checked on an Agilent 2100 Bioanalyzer. For repertoire sequencing, the TCR beta CDR3 regions were amplified from RNA transcripts. The first round of RT-PCR was done with HTBI primers and the Qiagen OneStep RT-PCR kit, and was followed by a second round of multiplex PCR, then size selection and purification. Libraries were sequenced paired-end with 100 bp reads on an Illumina HiSeq2000. Per the source publication's procedure: Reads were processed with SOAPnuke, discarding reads with adapters, uncalled bases, mean Phred below 15, or no exact constant-primer or identifier match. COPE v1.2.5 was used to merge high-quality paired reads. Clonotypes were defined as unique nucleotide sequences and were aligned to IMGT TRB V, D and J references using MiTCR v1.1. Analysis was restricted to V-J combinations with a frequency above 0.0001, which covered 99.2% of repertoires. A TCR clonal expansion and chaos score per V-J combination was defined as the ratio of F50 clonal expansion to chaos observed in the TCRdist matrix. Welch's t-statistics and random forest were used to reduce the features to 10 to 15 V-J combinations, which were then used as input to a naive Bayes classifier. The Morisita-Horn index was used to measure how similar the thyroid and blood repertoires were. The public reads were quality trimmed at Q25 with fastp and then assembled into clones with MiXCR by TCRdb, keeping productive beta chains. CDR3 protein sequences are deduplicated, and each keeps its most common genes and DNA. The V and J calls, along with clone size, are taken from TCRdb and not from the paper's own processing. The sample data list 150,000 to 200,000 distinct CDR3 sequences, and approximately 40% of these were observed just once. The ten largest clones capture about 8.2% of the sample.

Points on this clonotype: Its cognate antigen has yet to be identified. No base quality values were provided; no much bigger clone lies one nucleotide off.

Overall study outcomes, separate from this receptor: In validation, the model predicted ophthalmopathy progression with 55% to 71% sensitivity and 72.22% specificity; roughly 12 predicted patients were CT-confirmed with GO in a median of around 6 months. No statistical method was used to set the sample size in advance, and the investigators knew which group each participant was assigned to. Most expanded thyroid clonotypes with a frequency above 0.001 also appeared in blood, which suggests that blood repertoires may reflect the immune response in the thyroid. In cross-validation, the 13-signature model distinguished ophthalmopathy from stable hyperthyroidism with 87.88% sensitivity and approximately 81% specificity, while in the test set the corresponding values were roughly 80% and 75%.

The CDR3 runs 15 amino acids, cysteine and phenylalanine included. Of all the DNA, just the CDR3 is kept, 45 bases in frame from base 1. The trim is 8 bases for V and 0 bases for J, with a gap of 14 bases between the germline ends. The germline V gene sets CDR1 to SNHLY and CDR2 to FYNNEI. The sequence joins TRBV2 to TRBJ1-3; possibly the D gene is TRBD1, per 6 matching bases. Sequenced input: peripheral blood. The source of this sequence is a man between 25 and 39 years old with Graves' ophthalmopathy. Donor details come from another sample of the same person, matched by shared clones. This receptor has the CDR3 CASDLGGGSGNTIYF. The bases read TGTGCCAGCGATCTAGGGGGGGGCTCTGGAAACACCATATATTTT.